This is a list of T cell receptor beta chains from one sample in a study of blood T cells in healthy people across ages. TCRdb re-analysed the 5' RACE reads in MiXCR, keeping a single row per CDR3 protein. The sample records over 1,500,000 distinct CDR3 sequences, roughly two fifths being singletons. The sequenced material came from blood. Every receptor here comes from a human donor in good health. Each CDR3 is given without its conserved first and last residue. The order of the fields is J gene, clone size, V gene, CDR3 length, CDR3 protein. A row's size may be missing; if present it is once, few, many or a size class.

J gene: .
clone size: .
V gene: TRBV5-1
CDR3 length: 15
CDR3 protein: ASSPYIGTGSLYEQY

J gene: TRBJ1-2
clone size: .
V gene: TRBV6-1
CDR3 length: 12
CDR3 protein: ASSEVVGPNGYT

J gene: TRBJ2-7
clone size: .
V gene: TRBV20-1
CDR3 length: 12
CDR3 protein: SARGPGGSYEQY

J gene: TRBJ2-3
clone size: many
V gene: TRBV7-9
CDR3 length: 11
CDR3 protein: ASSPGRGDTQY

J gene: TRBJ2-7
clone size: few
V gene: TRBV7-2
CDR3 length: 12
CDR3 protein: ASSIISGSYEQY

J gene: TRBJ2-7
clone size: many
V gene: TRBV5-1
CDR3 length: 11
CDR3 protein: ASTRDRAYEQY

J gene: TRBJ1-1
clone size: .
V gene: TRBV5-1
CDR3 length: 13
CDR3 protein: ASMAGDTMNTEAF

J gene: TRBJ2-7
clone size: few
V gene: TRBV20-1
CDR3 length: 11
CDR3 protein: SAPGHLSYEQY

J gene: TRBJ2-1
clone size: .
V gene: TRBV12-3/TRBV12-4
CDR3 length: 13
CDR3 protein: ASSWAGAISNEQF

J gene: TRBJ2-7
clone size: few
V gene: TRBV2
CDR3 length: 10
CDR3 protein: ASRDLRYEQY

J gene: TRBJ2-5
clone size: once
V gene: TRBV7-3
CDR3 length: 13
CDR3 protein: ASSFSGGLGETQY

J gene: TRBJ2-5
clone size: .
V gene: TRBV29-1
CDR3 length: 13
CDR3 protein: SVEGGAGGGETQY

J gene: TRBJ2-1
clone size: .
V gene: TRBV12-3/TRBV12-4
CDR3 length: 11
CDR3 protein: ASSPGRDKSRF

J gene: TRBJ2-5
clone size: .
V gene: TRBV10-3
CDR3 length: 13
CDR3 protein: AISDLGRGQETQY

J gene: TRBJ2-7
clone size: once
V gene: TRBV30
CDR3 length: 10
CDR3 protein: AWSLLRDEQY

J gene: TRBJ2-7
clone size: few
V gene: TRBV18
CDR3 length: 15
CDR3 protein: ASSPTKGTYLSYEQY

J gene: TRBJ2-3
clone size: few
V gene: TRBV4-2
CDR3 length: 13
CDR3 protein: ASSQGIQGSDTQY

J gene: TRBJ2-5
clone size: .
V gene: TRBV28
CDR3 length: 11
CDR3 protein: ASSPWDRGKQY

J gene: TRBJ2-2
clone size: .
V gene: TRBV7-3
CDR3 length: 13
CDR3 protein: ASSYGQGGNGELF

J gene: .
clone size: .
V gene: TRBV3-1
CDR3 length: 17
CDR3 protein: ASSFRTSGGRNLNYEQY

J gene: TRBJ2-1
clone size: few
V gene: TRBV12-3/TRBV12-4
CDR3 length: 11
CDR3 protein: ASSPEQVDEQF

J gene: TRBJ2-2
clone size: few
V gene: TRBV7-3
CDR3 length: 14
CDR3 protein: ASSLQPGPNTGELF

J gene: TRBJ1-3
clone size: .
V gene: TRBV7-9
CDR3 length: 12
CDR3 protein: ASSSPNSGNTIY

J gene: TRBJ1-4
clone size: few
V gene: TRBV5-1
CDR3 length: 14
CDR3 protein: ASSSSAGVSNEKLF

J gene: TRBJ1-1
clone size: .
V gene: TRBV11-2
CDR3 length: 13
CDR3 protein: ASSSVGRLNTEAF

J gene: TRBJ1-1
clone size: .
V gene: TRBV5-1
CDR3 length: 14
CDR3 protein: ASSLGPLQGNTEAF

J gene: TRBJ2-7
clone size: .
V gene: TRBV4-2
CDR3 length: 12
CDR3 protein: ASSLPGTFYEQY

J gene: TRBJ2-3
clone size: few
V gene: TRBV7-6
CDR3 length: 13
CDR3 protein: ASSLDIHWSDTQY